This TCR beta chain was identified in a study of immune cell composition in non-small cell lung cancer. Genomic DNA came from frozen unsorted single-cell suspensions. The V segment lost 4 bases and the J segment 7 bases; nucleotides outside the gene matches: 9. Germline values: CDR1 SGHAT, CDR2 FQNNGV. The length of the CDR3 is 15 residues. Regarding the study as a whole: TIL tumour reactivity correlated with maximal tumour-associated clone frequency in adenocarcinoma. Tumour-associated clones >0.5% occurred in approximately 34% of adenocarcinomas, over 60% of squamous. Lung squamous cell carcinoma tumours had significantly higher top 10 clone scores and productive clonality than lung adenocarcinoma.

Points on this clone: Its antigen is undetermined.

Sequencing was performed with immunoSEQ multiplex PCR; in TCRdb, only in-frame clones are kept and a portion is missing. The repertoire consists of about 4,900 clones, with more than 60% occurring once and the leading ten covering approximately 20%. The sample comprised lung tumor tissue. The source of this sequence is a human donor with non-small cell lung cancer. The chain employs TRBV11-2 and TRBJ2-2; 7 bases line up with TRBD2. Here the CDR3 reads CASSSGFRGGGELFF. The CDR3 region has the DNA TGTGCCAGCAGCTCCGGGTTTCGCGGGGGCGGGGAGCTGTTTTTT.